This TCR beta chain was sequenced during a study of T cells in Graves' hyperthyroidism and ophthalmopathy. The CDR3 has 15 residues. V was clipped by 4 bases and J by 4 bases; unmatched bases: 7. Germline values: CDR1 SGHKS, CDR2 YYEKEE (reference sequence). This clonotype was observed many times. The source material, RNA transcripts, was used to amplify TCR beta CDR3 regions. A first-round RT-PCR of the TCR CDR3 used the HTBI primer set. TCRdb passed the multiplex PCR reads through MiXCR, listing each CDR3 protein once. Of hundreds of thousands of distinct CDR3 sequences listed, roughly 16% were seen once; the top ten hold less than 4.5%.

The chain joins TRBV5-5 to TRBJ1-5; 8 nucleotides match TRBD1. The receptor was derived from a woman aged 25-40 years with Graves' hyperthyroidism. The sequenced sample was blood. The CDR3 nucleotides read TGTGCCAGCAGCGCGACGACAGGGGAGAATCAGCCCCAGCATTTT. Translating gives CASSATTGENQPQHF.